This TCR beta chain was recovered during a study of technical replicates of blood from several donors. Looked up from germline, CDR1 is MNHEY and CDR2 is SVGAGI. V was cut by 7 bases and J by 0 bases, with 10 bases left in between. This CDR3 has 14 amino acids. Sequencing used immunoSEQ multiplex PCR; TCRdb keeps in-frame clones, though not all of them. The sample shows some 66,000 clones, 70% to 90% of them seen only once. What was sequenced was PBMCs. The TCR originated in a human donor in good health. Some clones in this sample may be carry-over from other donors' samples. The chain has TRBV6-5 and TRBJ1-3, with D unresolved. CDR3 sequence: CASKREPSGNTIYF. The CDR3 nucleotides are TGTGCCAGCAAGCGGGAACCCTCTGGAAACACCATATATTTT.